The present TCR beta chain was sequenced within a study of cytomegalovirus exposure and HLA in healthy donors. Study information: About 85 million unique TCRs from HLA-typed donors were held in an early release of data.

PCR used 60 Vbeta primers and 13 Jbeta primers. Measured with immunoSEQ multiplex PCR; TCRdb has only the in-frame clones, and not every one. This table holds some 190,000 clones, less than 90% found once. The CDR3 consists of 15 residues. Germline loops: CDR1 MNHEY, CDR2 SMNVEV (reference sequence). V was clipped by 6 bases and J by 5 bases, with 19 bases between them. Sample: PBMCs. The J gene is TRBJ2-5, the V gene TRBV27, with TRBD1 as a possible D gene (5 bases). The receptor was isolated from a girl aged 10-17 years in good health and CMV-seropositive. The CDR3 coding sequence is TGTGCCAGCAGCCCCCAAACCCAGGGCGCGGAGACCCAGTACTTC. As protein: CASSPQTQGAETQYF.